Given below is one T cell receptor (beta chain) in context. This record belongs to a study of control samples from healthy donors and cancer patients. TCRdb's table, derived via immunoSEQ multiplex PCR, lists solely in-frame clones and lacks some. This sample has tens of thousands of clones, with 88% found just once. Germline V lookup: CDR1 SGDLS, CDR2 YYNGEE. This CDR3 region has 16 residues. V lost 3 bases and J lost 4; bases outside the gene matches: 12. The genes are TRBV9 and TRBJ1-2; 7 bases are shared with TRBD1. Sequencing was performed on blood. The TCR was taken from a woman between 65 and 79 years old in good health. The CDR3 reads CASSAQPQGRAYGYTF. In DNA, the CDR3 is TGTGCCAGCAGCGCCCAACCACAGGGGCGCGCCTATGGCTACACCTTC.